The rows below give T cell receptor beta chains drawn from one sample of a study of response to subunit inactivated influenza vaccine. Via MiXCR, TCRdb re-called the RT-PCR reads, giving one row per CDR3 protein. The sample lists under 800,000 distinct CDR3 sequences, about 15% occurring once. The specimen was PBMCs from blood, collected less than 15 days before vaccination. The receptor source for this set is a man aged 45-65 years who received an inactivated influenza vaccine. Each CDR3 is given with its conserved first and last residue. D genes are given only for firm matches. Where a row states a size, it is once, few, many or the class of an expanded clone; other rows omit it.

CDR3 length | V gene | D gene | clone size | CDR3 protein
14 | TRBV6-2/TRBV6-3 | NA | few | CASSSLLGGYEQYF
14 | TRBV6-5 | TRBD2 | few | CASSYWREGETQYF
17 | TRBV6-1 | NA | few | CASSERLSGASYNEQFF
17 | TRBV20-1 | TRBD1 | few | CSARDGRTGGNTGELFF
15 | TRBV5-1 | NA | few | CASSLASDRTGELFF
12 | TRBV19 | TRBD1 | NA | CASGTGYSEAFF
16 | TRBV6-2/TRBV6-3 | NA | few | CASSYNSGRSNQPQHF
14 | TRBV27 | NA | few | CASTATMAMGEQFF
14 | TRBV7-9 | TRBD1 | NA | CASSSTGGQNIQYF
13 | TRBV20-1 | TRBD1 | NA | CSAPGQGVNEQYF
15 | TRBV7-3 | NA | NA | CASSLHPTSIGEQYF
18 | TRBV6-1 | TRBD1 | NA | CASSLTSGQSHSNQPQHF
14 | TRBV6-2/TRBV6-3 | TRBD1 | many | CASSETGGYQPQHF
16 | TRBV9 | NA | few | CASSVGAQGKNYGYTF
17 | TRBV20-1 | TRBD2 | many | CSARDVTSGWFQETQYF
14 | TRBV29-1 | NA | few | CSVVRAGRPGELFF
14 | TRBV27 | NA | few | CASSFFADNNEQFF
16 | TRBV6-5 | TRBD1 | NA | CASSYSMGQGRQTQYF
15 | TRBV20-1 | TRBD1 | NA | CSASPGQGNRNEQYF
18 | TRBV25-1 | NA | NA | CASSPAIGGQRVNTEAFF
15 | TRBV4-2 | NA | few | CASSQEWDNYDEQYF
14 | TRBV20-1 | NA | NA | CSARDWEMTDTQYF
12 | TRBV19 | NA | few | CASMTGNEKLFF
16 | TRBV6-5 | NA | NA | CASSSEAGLLPPEQYF
15 | TRBV16 | TRBD1 | few | CASSPTGGLVSPLHF
13 | TRBV2 | NA | few | CASSVGVQQPQHF
14 | TRBV27 | NA | few | CASSQGLSYNEQFF
14 | TRBV5-6 | TRBD1 | NA | CASSKRDRAGIQYF
14 | TRBV20-1 | NA | NA | CSASQPGFTDTHYF
14 | TRBV19 | TRBD1 | NA | CASSIGDRGFEQFF
19 | TRBV15 | TRBD1 | few | CATSRDRGTANIANYGYTF
15 | TRBV19 | NA | NA | CASSERGSSGTEAFF
15 | TRBV7-9 | TRBD2 | NA | CASSSSGRAADTQYF
16 | TRBV7-2 | NA | few | CASSHPLGAGQETQYF
15 | TRBV7-2 | NA | NA | CASGTGTSNTGELFF
17 | TRBV7-2 | TRBD1 | NA | CASSSGTGQVGIGELFF
16 | TRBV7-9 | NA | NA | CASSFFGRRGGIEQYF
11 | TRBV29-1 | NA | NA | CSAYSRYEQYF
16 | TRBV12-3/TRBV12-4 | NA | few | CASSFRDSTRDYGYTF
14 | TRBV12-3/TRBV12-4 | NA | NA | CASSLTAPRETQYF
18 | TRBV29-1 | NA | NA | CSHERAGAPLRNTGELFF
13 | TRBV12-3/TRBV12-4 | TRBD1 | many | CASSAGGNQPQHF
12 | TRBV6-2/TRBV6-3 | TRBD1 | NA | CASSPTGYGAFF
14 | TRBV9 | NA | few | CASSVGTTNYGYTF
13 | TRBV28 | NA | NA | CASSAGINYGYTF
14 | TRBV7-8 | TRBD1 | NA | CASSIRDRALEQYF